A selection of T cell receptor beta chains follows, all from one sample in a study of vaccination and CD4 T cells after COVID-19. Their antigens are not known. MiXCR was run by TCRdb on the PCR reads, yielding one entry per CDR3 protein. Of around 19,000 distinct CDR3 sequences in the sample, roughly 30% are singletons; the top ten hold around 3%. The input for sequencing was CD4+ T cells from blood, cultured in vitro, taken about 7 months after SARS-CoV-2 vaccination. The receptors originated from a human donor who had recovered from COVID-19. Both conserved end residues are part of each CDR3. Fields, in order: D gene, clone size, V gene, J gene, CDR3 DNA, CDR3 protein. D genes are given only for firm matches. For some rows the clone size is stated as once, few or many, or as a class when expanded; others skip it.

>-|-|TRBV20-1|TRBJ2-1
TGCAGTCTTCTTCCAGACTGGGACAATGAGCAGTTCTTC
CSLLPDWDNEQFF
>-|-|TRBV14|TRBJ2-3
TGTGCCAGCAGCCAAGTCTCGGGGGCTCTTGGAGATACGCAGTATTTT
CASSQVSGALGDTQYF
>TRBD1|few|TRBV6-5|TRBJ2-5
TGTGCCAGCAGTTCCGACAGGGGGCTGGAGACCCAGTACTTC
CASSSDRGLETQYF
>-|-|TRBV30|TRBJ2-7
TGTGCCTGGAGTTGGAGAGGGCGCGACGAGCAGTACTTC
CAWSWRGRDEQYF
>TRBD2|-|TRBV6-1|TRBJ2-3
TGTGCCAGCAAGACTAGCGTTGCAGATACGCAGTATTTT
CASKTSVADTQYF
>TRBD2|-|TRBV6-1|TRBJ2-1
TGTGCCAGCAGCGTCGCTAGCGGGAGGAACAATGAGCAGTTCTTC
CASSVASGRNNEQFF
>-|few|TRBV7-8|TRBJ2-5
TGTGCCAGCAGCACACCTCAAGAGACCCAGTACTTC
CASSTPQETQYF
>-|few|TRBV5-4|TRBJ1-1
TGTGCCAGCAGCTTGGCAGGGATCAACACTGAAGCTTTCTTT
CASSLAGINTEAFF
>TRBD2|few|TRBV7-3|TRBJ2-1
TGTGCCAGCAGCTTAGTCGGGAGGGCCGTTGAGCAGTTCTTC
CASSLVGRAVEQFF
>TRBD1|-|TRBV24-1|TRBJ2-7
TGTGCCACCAGTGATTCCCAGGACAGGGGAGGCTCCTACGAGCAGTACTTC
CATSDSQDRGGSYEQYF
>-|-|TRBV7-9|TRBJ2-3
TGTGCCAGCAGCTTAGCCCTGATCACAGATACGCAGTATTTT
CASSLALITDTQYF
>-|once|TRBV20-1|TRBJ2-3
TGCAGTGCTAGAGATCTCAGTTTTTCGAAAGATACGCAGTATTTT
CSARDLSFSKDTQYF
>-|-|TRBV28|TRBJ2-5
TGTGCCAGCAGTCCCCGGGCCCTGAGATTCCAAGAGACCCAGTACTTC
CASSPRALRFQETQYF
>-|few|TRBV28|TRBJ1-6
TGTGCCAGCAGTTTTGTACAAGCCACAATGACGACGTCACCCCTCCACTTT
CASSFVQATMTTSPLHF
>-|-|TRBV7-9|TRBJ2-1
TGTGCCACGCGGGTGGATGAGCAGTTCTTC
CATRVDEQFF
>TRBD2|-|TRBV6-1|TRBJ2-1
TGTGCCAGCAGGAGTCTAGCGGGGGATACCTACAATGAGCAGTTCTTC
CASRSLAGDTYNEQFF
>-|-|TRBV28|TRBJ2-5
TGTGCCAGCAGTCCCCGACGGGACCTTCAAGGGACCCAGTACTTC
CASSPRRDLQGTQYF
>TRBD2|few|TRBV4-2|TRBJ2-3
TGTGCCAGCAGCCAACTGACTAGCGGGAGTGTACCTAGCACAGATACGCAGTATTTT
CASSQLTSGSVPSTDTQYF
>TRBD1|-|TRBV20-1|TRBJ2-7
TGCAGTGCTAGGACCAGGACAGGGCCGTACGAGCAGTACTTC
CSARTRTGPYEQYF
>TRBD1|-|TRBV28|TRBJ1-5
TGTGCCAGCAGTCACTCCAGGGGGCATGGCAATCAGCCCCAGCATTTT
CASSHSRGHGNQPQHF
>-|few|TRBV7-2|TRBJ2-1
TGTGCCAGCAGCTTGTTAGTGTGGGCCGACAATGAGCAGTTCTTC
CASSLLVWADNEQFF
>-|few|TRBV28|TRBJ2-3
TGTGCCAGCAGTTCCGCCGGGGTAGAAACGCAGTATTTT
CASSSAGVETQYF
>-|medium-sized|TRBV19|TRBJ1-5
TGTGCCAGCCGAGACAGCCTTAATCAGCCCCAGCATTTT
CASRDSLNQPQHF
>TRBD2|-|TRBV28|TRBJ2-7
TGTGCCAGCAGAAAAAGCGGGAGAGGGGGGGAGCAGTACTTC
CASRKSGRGGEQYF
>TRBD2|-|TRBV7-9|TRBJ2-3
TGTGCCAGCAGCTGGGGGGTCGGGACTAGCGCTGCAGATACGCAGTATTTT
CASSWGVGTSAADTQYF
>-|-|TRBV19|TRBJ2-5
TGTGCCAGTAGTATGGGCGAGACCCAGTACTTC
CASSMGETQYF
>-|once|TRBV2|TRBJ1-1
TGTGCCAGCAGGAGGGATGGGGCGAACACTGAAGCTTTCTTT
CASRRDGANTEAFF